This entry lists 2 T cell receptor beta chains sequenced from one sample in a study of shared clonotypes between healthy human individuals. The method was immunoSEQ multiplex PCR; TCRdb's version includes in-frame clones alone and lacks a portion of them. Of about 2 million clones in the sample, approximately 95% were seen once. Naive CD8 populations comprised CD45RO-negative cells positively selected for CCR7, excluding terminally differentiated effector memory CD45RA+ cells. Source material: naive CD8+ T cells sorted from blood. Every receptor here comes from a man between 18 and 29 years old in good health.

The V and J genes are TRBV28 and TRBJ2-7; D might be TRBD1 (5 bases). Germline lookup yields CDR1 MDHEN and CDR2 SYDVKM. The CDR3 is 14 residues long. V was shortened by 6 bases and J by 3 bases, with 15 bases between the two germline ends. The CDR3 sequence: CASSSRGHYYEQYF. CDR3 DNA sequence: TGTGCCAGCAGCTCAAGGGGCCACTACTACGAGCAGTACTTC.

The count of this clone is one. This sequence joins TRBV10-2 and TRBJ2-7; 8 nucleotides agree with TRBD1. The CDR3 has 13 amino acids. The V gene's germline CDR1 is WSHSY and CDR2 SAAADI. V was pared by 11 bases and J by 1 base, with 7 bases of the junction left unmatched. The CDR3: CAHSRDRSYEQYF. In nucleotides, the CDR3 is TGCGCCCACTCCCGGGACAGGTCCTACGAGCAGTACTTC.